One T cell receptor beta chain is described in this entry. Its specific antigen is unknown. Base qualities are missing; no much larger clone stands one base away. The cohort consisted of 600 to 700 healthy bone marrow donors. All cohort members were sampled while nominally healthy, although unrecorded immune exposures were likely present. The donor was CMV seronegative and belonged to the group of 352 seronegative cohort members. Each donor provided a peripheral blood sample, and peripheral blood mononuclear cells were used for TCR beta sequencing. Genomic DNA was extracted from the blood cell samples with the Qiagen DNeasy Blood Extraction Kit. The library was prepared using the immunoSEQ multiplex PCR assay. For the multiplex PCR, a mixture combining 60 forward primers for TCR Vbeta segments and 13 reverse primers for TCR Jbeta segments was used. A multiplex PCR assay on genomic DNA amplified the CDR3 region of rearranged TCR beta genes. Amplified TCR beta libraries were sequenced as 87-base-pair reads on the Illumina HiSeq System. The original methods were these. A later analysis counted 65 million to 90 million unique TCR beta chains across the 550 to 750 repertoires, and roughly 9.9 million of these chains were shared by at least two donors. Raw reads were error-corrected and collapsed into unique sequences by a nearest-neighbor algorithm in which closely related sequences were merged to remove PCR and sequencing errors. Alignment of CDR3 sequences to IMGT reference sequences was used to assign V, D and J gene segments. For a sequence to be retained, at least a six-nucleotide match to both a V gene segment and a J gene segment was required. A rearrangement counted as productive if the CDR3 had no stop codons and remained in frame with V and J, and every other rearrangement counted as non-productive. CDR3 was defined by IMGT convention, running from the second conserved V-encoded cysteine to the conserved J-encoded phenylalanine. In an earlier analysis of more than 550 of the donors, sequences lacking an unambiguous match to a single V gene segment were excluded. An earlier analysis of fewer than 750 of the donors called V segments functional above 56.7% productive rearrangements and segregating when the between-donor standard deviation exceeded 5%. To diagnose cytomegalovirus status from the catalog of TCR beta chain sequences, a statistical classification framework was built. A later analysis assigned V and J genes by comparing TCR nucleotide sequences with IMGT/GENE-DB human TR gene sequences. The TCRdist pipeline was used in a later analysis to assign CDR3 sequences and most-parsimonious VDJ recombination scenarios. In a later analysis, each TCR beta chain was defined by its CDR3 amino acid sequence together with its V-gene family, and reads lacking a unique V-gene family were excluded. A later analysis removed 550 to 700 highly shared, low-generation-probability nucleotide sequences to deal with suspected cross-contamination and a sequencing artifact. In a later analysis, a clonal expansion index for each public chain was calculated from normalized within-repertoire ranks of inferred template counts. A later analysis computed generation probabilities with a VDJ recombination model fitted to out-of-frame rearrangements, and checked the results against IGoR. A later analysis scored TCR-TCR, TCR-HLA and TCR-CMV co-occurrence with hypergeometric tests, applying a repertoire-size bias correction to TCR pairs. In a later analysis, false discovery rates were estimated by permuting HLA or CMV assignments 20 times. In a later analysis, co-occurring TCRs were grouped with DBSCAN, and TCRdist sequence similarity was added when clustering was performed within HLA-allele-positive subsets. Co-occurrence clustering excluded repertoires with fewer than 30,000 or more than 120,000 public chains, plus five with anomalous nucleotide sharing. TCRdb's version of the immuneACCESS table is confined to in-frame rearrangements and falls short of the full clone set. An unresolved V gene accounts for under half of the shortfall where checked; the remainder is of unknown origin. The DNA was the basis for D and trimming; V, J and clone size are from that table. The sample table holds around 200,000 clones, of which about 81% were seen once. The ten largest account for approximately 0.8% of the sample.

These data are taken from a study of cytomegalovirus exposure and HLA in healthy donors (dated by TCRdb to 2016 to 2017). Background for the entire study: An earlier analysis of approximately 640 of the donors reported 250 to 300 Gb of sequence data and around 120 million unique TCR beta sequences from about 200 million T cells. An early release that covered some 640 HLA-typed donors contained about 290 gigabases of sequencing data and 65 million to 100 million unique TCR sequences. Of the approximately 400 genotyped donors, approximately 80% fell in the genetic ancestry cluster associated with self-reported Caucasian donors. The study aimed to test whether signatures of past pathogen exposure could be identified by cataloging public T cell receptors. The T cell repertoires of roughly 660 subjects were profiled by immunosequencing and related to cytomegalovirus serostatus. In addition to the first cohort of hundreds of subjects, a separate validation cohort of 120 different subjects was used. To predict cytomegalovirus infection status, the study brought together high-throughput TCR immunosequencing, statistical association of individual TCRs with disease status, and machine learning. A later analysis re-analyzed previously published TCR beta repertoires from about 600 donors and added high-resolution HLA genotyping to study TCR occurrence patterns. In the later analysis, no new phenotypic data were used to find candidate immune exposures; instead, reliance was placed on TCR beta sequences and their occurrence across donors. In an earlier analysis of 587 of the donors, high-throughput TCR beta sequencing was used to judge whether each TCR beta V gene segment behaved as functional or pseudogenic. Donor age, sex, ethnicity and CMV serostatus were compiled together with the repertoire data. A later genetic analysis used genome-wide SNP genotypes for about three fifths of the 666 donors, treating that subset as a discovery cohort. Every discovery cohort repertoire had been produced on one sequencing platform. Both class I and class II loci were covered by HLA typing, at four-digit resolution. The number of typed donors differed by locus: roughly 629-640 for A, B, C, DRB1 and DQB1; roughly 510 for DQA1; 606 for DPA1; and 400 to 480 for DPB1. Because of strong linkage in the cohort, four to six DR-DQ haplotypes were treated as single units for association and clustering. Across some 400 genotyped donors of the cohort, an average of approximately 220,000 unique TCR beta nucleotide sequences per donor were sequenced, and approximately 19% of those sequences were non-productive.

Summary of the overall study and its limitations: Compared with the roughly 720-donor mean, donors in an Asian-associated ancestry cluster had fewer N-insertions in productive TCRs, according to a later genetic analysis. Specific HLA alleles were associated with around 18,000 TCR beta sequences at a false discovery rate of 0.05 in a later analysis. Around 16 rarely observed V segments, including chromosome 9 orphons, were excluded from the earlier analysis of several hundred of the donors because counts were too low. Broadly in line with IMGT annotations, most TCR beta V segments showed up in productive rearrangements about 90% or about 30% of the time in an earlier analysis of under 700 of the donors. Across donors, most TCR sequences were observed very rarely, whereas some public TCRs were present in many individuals. A later genetic analysis associated a missense DCLRE1C variant with V-gene and J-gene trimming of TCR beta chains, and an independent cohort replicated the association. In a later analysis, the rate of TCR association differed among HLA loci, with DRB1 alleles having the most associated TCRs and HLA-C alleles having the fewest. In the study, 150 to 200 TCR beta chains were listed as associated with cytomegalovirus. The classifier was reported to diagnose cytomegalovirus status with high specificity and sensitivity in both the original cohort and the validation cohort. Correlated functional status among segregating V segments might be attributable to linkage disequilibrium, but an unknown experimental factor could not be ruled out. When HLA alleles, especially DR and DQ, strongly co-occurred, TCR associations were difficult to assign to individual alleles. Only TCR beta chains were sequenced in this cohort, and the absence of alpha or paired-chain data limited detectable features. The sequencing pipeline was judged likely to have produced a cluster of highly shared sequence variants as a technical artifact. A further reported finding was that TCR beta sequences accurately predicted the HLA-A and HLA-B alleles for most subjects in the first cohort. According to a later analysis, parvovirus B19, influenza, CMV and Epstein-Barr virus appeared linked to several top co-occurrence clusters. Three of the identified cytomegalovirus-associated TCR beta chains were confirmed in vitro to be specific for cytomegalovirus antigens. A later analysis found that HLA-associated TCR beta chains were more clonally expanded and had lower generation probabilities than equally common non-associated chains. The authors suggested that the approach could potentially be generalized to other disease states and immunological phenotypes. The only immune exposure information available for the cohort was CMV serostatus. Sequencing depth was assumed to be roughly uniform across donors in the presence/absence analyses, though that assumption may not hold. In a later analysis, most CMV-associated TCR beta chains were found to appear HLA-restricted, with HLA associations seemingly driven largely by CMV exposure. Because some donors lacked HLA typing at each locus, the association tests relied only on the typed subset.

The TCR originated in a woman in her late teens or twenties in good health and CMV-seronegative. The sample comprised PBMCs.

In nucleotides, the sequence is TGTGCCAGCACACGGGGGAGCAGCTCCTACAATGAGCAGTTCTTC. Its protein reads: CASTRGSSSYNEQFF. The chain is assembled from TRBV19 and TRBJ2-1; the D segment could be TRBD2, given 6 matching bases. The CDR3 runs 15 amino acids, cysteine and phenylalanine included. Only the CDR3 DNA stays, 45 bases, in frame from base 1. V loses 9 bases, J loses 0 bases, and the germline ends lie 15 bases apart. In the germline V gene (reference sequence), CDR1 corresponds to LNHDA and CDR2 to SQIVND.